A single sample gave rise to the 24 T cell receptor beta chains below, sequenced in a study of cytomegalovirus exposure and HLA in healthy donors. PCR primers comprised 60 Vbeta and 13 Jbeta primers. The assay was immunoSEQ multiplex PCR, and TCRdb's table has in-frame clones only and misses some. Here the sample spans about 190,000 clones, 79% being singletons. Sequenced: PBMCs. These receptor sequences come from a woman aged 45 to 65 in good health and CMV-seronegative.

J is TRBJ2-7 and V is TRBV5-1; TRBD2 matches 8 bases. The J segment lost 8 bases and the V segment lost 4 bases, leaving 14 bases of the junction unmatched. Germline V CDR1 and CDR2: SGHRS, YFSETQ. The CDR3 has 15 amino acids. CDR3 nucleotides: TGCGCCAGCAGCAGGGTCGGGGGGGGTAGCGGCCAGCAGTACTTC. It encodes CASSRVGGGSGQQYF.

The chain recombines TRBV11-1 with TRBJ2-5; TRBD1 is a possible D gene (6 bases). The V end lost 5 bases, the J end lost 5 bases, and 12 bases lay between the germline ends. The CDR3 covers 13 residues. In germline, CDR1 is SGHAT, CDR2 FQDESV (reference sequence). CDR3 amino acids: CASSQQGRETQYF. The CDR3 coding sequence is TGTGCCAGCAGCCAACAGGGACGCGAGACCCAGTACTTC.

The chain has TRBV7-9 and TRBJ1-3; D might be TRBD1 (6 bases). Germline CDR1 is SEHNR and CDR2 is FQNEAQ (reference sequence). The CDR3 has 16 residues. V gave up 5 bases and J gave up 0 bases, with 14 bases separating them. The CDR3: CASSTRQANSGNTIYF. The CDR3 region has the DNA TGTGCCAGCAGCACAAGACAGGCGAACTCTGGAAACACCATATATTTT.

The J gene is TRBJ2-3, the V gene TRBV5-1, with 9 bases fitting TRBD2. The CDR3 consists of 16 residues. Losses at the gene ends were 1 base for V and 6 bases for J; bases not matched to a gene: 9. Germline CDR1 SGHRS, CDR2 YFSETQ. The CDR3 sequence: CASSLPSGASLDTQYF. The CDR3 DNA is TGCGCCAGCAGCTTGCCTAGCGGGGCCTCCTTGGATACGCAGTATTTT.

V usage is TRBV18 and J usage is TRBJ1-5; weak D call: TRBD1 (6 bases). Germline CDR1 KGHSH, CDR2 LQKENI. The ends were cut back, 4 bases at V and 0 bases at J, with 10 bases in the middle. The CDR3 totals 15 residues. Here the CDR3 DNA reads TGTGCCAGCTCACGGGGGGGGGCTAGCAATCAGCCCCAGCATTTT. This sequence encodes CASSRGGASNQPQHF.

This clone showed up just a few times. The gene calls are TRBV4-3 and TRBJ1-2, with D unclear. The CDR3 contains 13 residues. Trimming cost V 0 bases and J 13 bases, with 15 bases left between them. Germline V lookup: CDR1 LGHNA, CDR2 YSLEER. The CDR3 sequence: CASSQELRHSGTF. Written as DNA, the CDR3 is TGCGCCAGCAGCCAAGAATTACGACACAGCGGCACCTTC.

This clone came up once. The gene calls are TRBV5-1 and TRBJ1-2; D perhaps matches TRBD1 (6 bases). V was pared by 1 base and J by 6 bases, with 16 bases between. The CDR3 consists of 15 residues. Germline CDR1 is SGHRS and CDR2 is YFSETQ. The DNA of the CDR3 is TGCGCCAGCAGCTTGCAGGGGAAGAAAACGGATGGCTACACCTTC. It is translated as CASSLQGKKTDGYTF.

This clone was seen more than once but under ten times. V gene TRBV7-9 combines with J gene TRBJ1-5; the D gene is possibly TRBD1 (6 bases). V was shortened by 1 base and J by 3 bases, with 7 bases between the two germline ends. The CDR3 has 14 residues. Germline V CDR1 and CDR2: SEHNR, FQNEAQ (reference sequence). The CDR3 DNA reads as TGTGCCAGCAGCTTAGGACAGGCCAATCAGCCCCAGCATTTT. This codes for CASSLGQANQPQHF.

The chain links TRBV6-5 to TRBJ1-2, with 9 nucleotides matching TRBD1. The V segment lost 4 bases and the J segment 6 bases; nucleotides outside the gene matches: 9. Germline V lookup: CDR1 MNHEY, CDR2 SVGAGI. The CDR3 length is 15 residues. The CDR3 DNA reads TGTGCCAGCAGTTCCTTAGGACAGGGGAGGCATGGCTACACCTTC. Its translation is CASSSLGQGRHGYTF.

The genes are TRBV18 and TRBJ2-1; TRBD1 agrees at 8 bases. V shed 4 bases, J shed 8 bases, and the junction held 10 bases outside the gene matches. The CDR3 is 15 residues long. Germline CDR1 and CDR2: KGHSH and LQKENI. The CDR3 protein is CASSQTGALNHEQFF. As DNA, the CDR3 is TGTGCCAGCTCACAGACAGGGGCCCTAAACCATGAGCAGTTCTTC.

This sequence joins TRBV15 and TRBJ1-2; no reliable D call. Trimming removed 0 bases from V and 8 bases from J, with 4 bases in between. Germline V gives CDR1 LNHNV, CDR2 YYDKDF (reference sequence). The CDR3 has 11 residues. The CDR3 coding sequence is TGTGCCACCAGCAGAGATCAGGGCTACACCTTC. It is translated as CATSRDQGYTF.

The V call is TRBV7-3, the J call TRBJ1-1; 10 bases line up with TRBD1. After removal of 4 bases from V and 6 bases from J, the junction contained 5 bases not matched to a gene. The CDR3 is 14 residues long. Germline V lookup: CDR1 SGHTA, CDR2 FQGTGA. This CDR3 is CASSSAGQGSEAFF. For the CDR3, the DNA is TGTGCCAGCAGCTCGGCGGGACAGGGGTCTGAAGCTTTCTTT.

The genes are TRBV5-4 and TRBJ2-3; the match to TRBD2 covers 9 bases. V trimming: 3 bases; J trimming: 2 bases; junction bases outside the gene matches: 10. Germline V gene data show CDR1 as SGHNT and CDR2 as YYREEE (reference sequence). The CDR3 contains 17 residues. In DNA form, the CDR3 reads TGTGCCAGCAGCTCGCGACTAGCGGTAGAATTCACAGATACGCAGTATTTT. It yields the protein CASSSRLAVEFTDTQYF.

V is TRBV5-4 and J is TRBJ1-1; possibly TRBD1 for D (6 bases). The CDR3 sequence is 14 residues long. V shed 2 bases and J shed 1 base, with 9 bases lying between them. Germline V gives CDR1 SGHNT, CDR2 YYREEE (reference sequence). The CDR3 sequence: CASSFGQRNTEAFF. In nucleotides, the CDR3 is TGTGCCAGCAGCTTCGGACAGCGGAACACTGAAGCTTTCTTT.

V is TRBV19 and J is TRBJ2-5, with 8 bases identical to TRBD2. There are 17 residues in the CDR3. Trimming removed 5 bases from V and 3 bases from J; junction bases left unmatched: 14. Germline V gene data show CDR1 as LNHDA and CDR2 as SQIVND (reference sequence). The DNA of the CDR3 is TGTGCCAGTAGTCCCCTCTCGGGCGGGGGGAGAGAAGAGACCCAGTACTTC. The encoded protein is CASSPLSGGGREETQYF.

The chain combines TRBV7-2 with TRBJ2-4, with D tentatively TRBD1 (5 bases). Germline V gives CDR1 SGHTA, CDR2 FQGNSA. The CDR3 length is 14 residues. V shed 2 bases and J shed 5 bases, with 10 bases lying between them. CDR3 region: CASSLTRVENIQYF. The CDR3 DNA is TGTGCCAGCAGCTTAACCAGGGTTGAAAACATTCAGTACTTC.

The chain employs TRBV9 and TRBJ2-1; D perhaps matches TRBD2 (5 bases). In germline, CDR1 is SGDLS, CDR2 YYNGEE. Trimming removed 3 bases from V and 5 bases from J, with 18 bases in between. This CDR3 region has 16 residues. CDR3 sequence (DNA): TGTGCCAGCAGCGGAGGGAAAGTAGCGAGCCACAATGAGCAGTTCTTC. The encoded protein is CASSGGKVASHNEQFF.

The chain uses TRBV28 and TRBJ1-5; D is possibly TRBD1 (6 bases). Trimming pared 1 base from V and 3 bases from J, leaving 19 bases between. CDR3 length: 18 amino acids. CDR1 and CDR2 from the germline V gene are MDHEN and SYDVKM. For the CDR3, the DNA is TGTGCCAGCAGTTTATATAAAACTACAGGGCTGTCCAATCAGCCCCAGCATTTT. Translation gives CASSLYKTTGLSNQPQHF.

The gene calls are TRBV29-1 and TRBJ1-2; 7 nucleotides agree with TRBD1. The germline V gene encodes CDR1 SQVTM and CDR2 ANQGSEA. Losses at the gene ends were 7 bases for V and 4 bases for J; bases not matched to a gene: 9. The CDR3 runs 13 residues. CDR3 DNA: TGCAGCGCCTGTCGGGACAGCCTCTATGGCTACACCTTC. Its protein product is CSACRDSLYGYTF.

The rearrangement links TRBV7-2 to TRBJ2-7; possibly TRBD2 for D (5 bases). Trimming removed 2 bases from V and 1 base from J, with 9 bases in between. The CDR3 covers 14 residues. Germline lookup yields CDR1 SGHTA and CDR2 FQGNSA. CDR3 coding DNA: TGTGCCAGCAGCTTACAACGAGGGTCCTACGAGCAGTACTTC. Its translation: CASSLQRGSYEQYF.

The chain recombines TRBV14 with TRBJ1-1; D remains unclear. Germline loops: CDR1 SGHDN, CDR2 FVKESK. The CDR3 is 14 amino acids. The V end was cut by 1 base, the J end by 1 base, with 7 bases between. CDR3 sequence reads: CASSQVLGNTEAFF. The CDR3 nucleotides read TGTGCCAGCAGCCAAGTTCTAGGGAACACTGAAGCTTTCTTT.

The chain recombines TRBV6-5 with TRBJ1-3, with D possibly being TRBD1 (6 bases). The CDR3 length is 15 residues. In germline, CDR1 is MNHEY, CDR2 SVGAGI. The V end was cut by 3 bases, the J end by 0 bases, with 9 bases between. Written as DNA, the CDR3 is TGTGCCAGCAGTTATACAGGGAGCTCTGGAAACACCATATATTTT. Amino acids: CASSYTGSSGNTIYF.

The rearrangement links TRBV7-2 to TRBJ2-1; D is unclear. V was trimmed by 6 bases and J by 6 bases, leaving 15 bases between them. Germline CDR1 is SGHTA and CDR2 is FQGNSA. The CDR3 totals 14 residues. Here the CDR3 reads CASSSSPVGNEQFF. DNA for the CDR3: TGTGCCAGCAGTTCCTCCCCCGTCGGCAATGAGCAGTTCTTC.

This clone turned up a few times. The chain couples TRBV5-1 to TRBJ1-1, with D perhaps matching TRBD1 (5 bases). V was pared by 0 bases and J by 14 bases, with 14 bases between. The CDR3 totals 12 residues. Germline V gene sequence: CDR1 SGHRS, CDR2 YFSETQ. The CDR3 region has the DNA TGCGCCAGCAGCTTGGCCGGGCAGGGTAGGTTCTTT. Protein: CASSLAGQGRFF.